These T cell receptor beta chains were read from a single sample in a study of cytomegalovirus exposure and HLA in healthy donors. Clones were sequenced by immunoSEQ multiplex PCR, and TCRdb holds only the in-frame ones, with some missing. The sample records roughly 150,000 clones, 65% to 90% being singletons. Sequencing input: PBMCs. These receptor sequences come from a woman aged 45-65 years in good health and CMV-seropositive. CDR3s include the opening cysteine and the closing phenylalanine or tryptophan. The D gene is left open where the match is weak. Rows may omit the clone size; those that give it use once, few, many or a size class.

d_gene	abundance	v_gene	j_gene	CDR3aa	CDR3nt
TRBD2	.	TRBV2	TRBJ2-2	CASGRETNTGELFF	TGTGCCAGCGGGCGGGAGACGAACACCGGGGAGCTGTTTTTT
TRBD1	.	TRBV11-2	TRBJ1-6	CASSLTGDNSPLHF	TGTGCCAGCAGCTTAACAGGGGATAATTCACCCCTCCACTTT
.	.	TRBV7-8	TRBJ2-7	CASSLNRSRSLLYF	TGTGCCAGCAGCTTGAACCGGTCCCGTAGTTTACTGTACTTC
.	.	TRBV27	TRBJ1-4	CASRARGTNEKLFF	TGTGCCAGCAGGGCACGAGGAACTAATGAAAAACTGTTTTTT
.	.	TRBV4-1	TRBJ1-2	CASSQDRGGRGDGYTF	TGCGCCAGCAGCCAAGATCGGGGGGGTCGAGGCGATGGCTACACCTTC
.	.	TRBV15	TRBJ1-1	CATSSDTRTEAFF	TGTGCCACCAGCAGTGACACCCGCACTGAAGCTTTCTTT
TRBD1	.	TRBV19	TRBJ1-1	CASSRPGQGNTEAFF	TGTGCCAGTAGTAGACCGGGACAGGGAAACACTGAAGCTTTCTTT
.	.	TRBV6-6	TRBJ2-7	CASSLGQTYEQYF	TGTGCCAGCAGCCTAGGACAGACCTACGAGCAGTACTTC
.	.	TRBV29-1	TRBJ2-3	CSVGHTDTQYF	TGCAGCGTTGGGCACACAGATACGCAGTATTTT
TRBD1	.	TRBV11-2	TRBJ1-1	CASSFSPGQGNTEAFF	TGTGCCAGCAGCTTTAGCCCGGGACAGGGGAACACTGAAGCTTTCTTT
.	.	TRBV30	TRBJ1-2	CAWGASNYGYTF	TGTGCCTGGGGGGCCTCTAACTATGGCTACACCTTC
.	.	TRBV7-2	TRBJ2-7	CASSPLGQLTYEQYF	TGTGCCAGCAGCCCCCTTGGACAACTAACCTACGAGCAGTACTTC
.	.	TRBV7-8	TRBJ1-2	CASSLGAQGLPYGYTF	TGTGCCAGCAGCTTAGGAGCACAGGGCCTTCCCTATGGCTACACCTTC
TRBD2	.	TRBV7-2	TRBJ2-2	CASSYGGTGELFF	TGTGCCAGCAGCTACGGGGGGACCGGGGAGCTGTTTTTT
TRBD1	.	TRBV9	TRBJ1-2	CASSVNPGTAGGRIGYTF	TGTGCCAGCAGCGTAAATCCCGGGACAGCAGGAGGGCGGATCGGCTACACCTTC
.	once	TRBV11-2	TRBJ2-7	CASSLARSSYEQYF	TGTGCCAGCAGCTTAGCCAGAAGCTCCTACGAGCAGTACTTC
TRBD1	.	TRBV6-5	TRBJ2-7	CASSFAGQGTNEQYF	TGTGCCAGCAGTTTCGCGGGACAGGGGACCAACGAGCAGTACTTC
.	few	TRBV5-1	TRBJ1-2	CASSLSPTENRGYTF	TGCGCCAGCAGCTTAAGCCCGACTGAGAATAGGGGCTACACCTTC
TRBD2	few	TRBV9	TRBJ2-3	CASSARPRAGGTDTQYF	TGTGCCAGCAGCGCCCGTCCACGGGCGGGGGGCACAGATACGCAGTATTTT
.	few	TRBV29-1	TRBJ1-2	CSVEAPRDSLTNYGYTF	TGCAGCGTTGAAGCCCCTCGCGACAGTCTAACTAACTATGGCTACACCTTC
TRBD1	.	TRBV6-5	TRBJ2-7	CASGDRGFEQYF	TGTGCCAGCGGGGACAGGGGTTTTGAGCAGTACTTC
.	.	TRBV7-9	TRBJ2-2	CSSSLSVQLGGELFF	TGTTCCAGCAGCTTAAGCGTCCAATTGGGCGGGGAGCTGTTTTTT
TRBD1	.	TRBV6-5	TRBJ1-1	CASSYSGGKNTEAFF	TGTGCCAGCAGTTACTCAGGGGGCAAGAACACTGAAGCTTTCTTT
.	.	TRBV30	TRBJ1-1	CAWSVGGVSTEAFF	TGTGCCTGGAGTGTCGGAGGGGTGAGCACTGAAGCTTTCTTT
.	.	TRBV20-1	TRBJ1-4	CSARLSEKLFF	TGCAGTGCCAGACTGAGTGAAAAACTGTTTTTT
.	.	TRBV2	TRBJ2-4	CASSGQGTKNIQYF	TGTGCCAGCAGTGGGCAGGGTACCAAAAACATTCAGTACTTC
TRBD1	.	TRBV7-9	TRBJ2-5	CSSSLGQGAGTQYF	TGTTCCAGCAGCTTAGGTCAGGGGGCAGGGACCCAGTACTTC
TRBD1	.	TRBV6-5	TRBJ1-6	CASTDRPNSPLHF	TGTGCCAGCACGGACAGGCCCAATTCACCCCTCCACTTT
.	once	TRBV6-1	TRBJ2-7	CASSATGISYEQYF	TGTGCCAGCAGTGCAACAGGGATATCCTACGAGCAGTACTTC
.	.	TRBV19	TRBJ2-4	CASSTYRQEAIQYF	TGTGCCAGTAGTACCTATAGACAGGAGGCCATTCAGTACTTC
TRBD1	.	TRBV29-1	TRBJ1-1	CSAGGTEAFF	TGCAGCGCAGGGGGCACTGAAGCTTTCTTT
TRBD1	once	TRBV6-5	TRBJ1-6	CASSDGTVYSPLHF	TGTGCCAGCAGTGACGGGACAGTTTATTCACCCCTCCACTTT
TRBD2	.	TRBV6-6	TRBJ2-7	CASSSGRSAEQYF	TGTGCCAGCAGTAGCGGGAGATCTGCCGAGCAGTACTTC
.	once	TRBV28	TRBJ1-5	CASSAGGTNQPQHF	TGTGCCAGCAGCGCCGGGGGTACCAATCAGCCCCAGCATTTT
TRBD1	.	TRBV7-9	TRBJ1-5	CASRGTGEGQPQHF	TGTGCCAGCAGAGGGACAGGGGAGGGTCAGCCCCAGCATTTT
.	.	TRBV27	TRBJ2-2	CASSFLSAGELFF	TGTGCCAGCAGTTTCCTATCGGCCGGGGAGCTGTTTTTT
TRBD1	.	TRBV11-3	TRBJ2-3	CASSLGTAGAQYF	TGTGCCAGCAGCCTCGGGACAGCCGGGGCGCAGTATTTT
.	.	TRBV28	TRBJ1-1	CASIGGGRTEAFF	TGTGCCAGCATAGGGGGGGGGAGGACTGAAGCTTTCTTT
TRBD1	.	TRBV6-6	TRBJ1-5	CASSYSRDSLNQPQHF	TGTGCCAGCAGTTACTCGCGGGACAGCCTCAATCAGCCCCAGCATTTT